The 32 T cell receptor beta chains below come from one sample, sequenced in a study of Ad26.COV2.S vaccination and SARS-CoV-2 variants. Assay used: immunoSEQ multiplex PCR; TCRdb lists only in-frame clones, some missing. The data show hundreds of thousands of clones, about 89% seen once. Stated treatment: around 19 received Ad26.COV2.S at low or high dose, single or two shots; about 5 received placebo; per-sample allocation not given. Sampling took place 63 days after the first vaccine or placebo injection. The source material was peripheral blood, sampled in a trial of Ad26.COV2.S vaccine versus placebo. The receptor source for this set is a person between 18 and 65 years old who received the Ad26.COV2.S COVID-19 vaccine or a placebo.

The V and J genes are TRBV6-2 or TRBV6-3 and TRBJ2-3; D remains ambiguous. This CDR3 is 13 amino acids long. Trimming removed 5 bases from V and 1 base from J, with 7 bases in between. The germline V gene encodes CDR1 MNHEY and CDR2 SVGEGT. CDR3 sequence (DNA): TGTGCCAGCAGTCCCAGCGGCACAGATACGCAGTATTTT. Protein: CASSPSGTDTQYF.

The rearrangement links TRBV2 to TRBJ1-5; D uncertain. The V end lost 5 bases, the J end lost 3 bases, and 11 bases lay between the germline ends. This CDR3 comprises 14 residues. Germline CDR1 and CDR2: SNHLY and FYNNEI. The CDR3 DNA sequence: TGTGCCAGCAGTTTTACAAGGGTCAATCAGCCCCAGCATTTT. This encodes CASSFTRVNQPQHF.

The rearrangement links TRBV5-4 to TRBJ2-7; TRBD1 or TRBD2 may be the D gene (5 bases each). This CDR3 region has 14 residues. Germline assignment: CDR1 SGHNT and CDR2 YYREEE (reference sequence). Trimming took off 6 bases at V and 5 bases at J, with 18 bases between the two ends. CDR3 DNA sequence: TGTGCCAGCAAACTTGCATCAGGGAGCCACGAGCAGTACTTC. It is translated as CASKLASGSHEQYF.

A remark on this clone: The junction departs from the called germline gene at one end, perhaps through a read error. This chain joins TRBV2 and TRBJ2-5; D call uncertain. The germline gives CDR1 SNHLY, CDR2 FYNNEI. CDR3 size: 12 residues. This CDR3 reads CASRSSQETQYF. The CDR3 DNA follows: TGTGCCAGCAGGTCCAGTCAAGAAACCCAGTACTTC.

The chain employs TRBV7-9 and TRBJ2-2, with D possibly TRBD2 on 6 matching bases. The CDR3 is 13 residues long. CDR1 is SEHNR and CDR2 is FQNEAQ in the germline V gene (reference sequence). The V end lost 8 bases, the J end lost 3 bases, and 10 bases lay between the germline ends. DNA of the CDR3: TGTGCCAGCTTGGGGACTCACACCGGGGAGCTGTTTTTT. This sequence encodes CASLGTHTGELFF.

The CDR3 is CASSLDGAVYF. CDR3 sequence (DNA): TGTGCCAGCAGCTTAGATGGGGCCGTATATTTT. This chain connects TRBV11-2 to TRBJ1-3, with D perhaps matching TRBD1 (5 bases). This CDR3 has 11 residues. Trimming stripped 0 bases from V and 14 bases from J, with 8 bases between. Per germline, CDR1 SGHAT and CDR2 FQNNGV.

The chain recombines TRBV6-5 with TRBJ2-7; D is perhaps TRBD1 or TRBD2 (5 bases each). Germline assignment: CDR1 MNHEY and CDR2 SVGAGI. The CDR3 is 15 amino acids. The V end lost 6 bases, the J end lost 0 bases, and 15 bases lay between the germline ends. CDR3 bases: TGTGCCAGCAGGCTGGGACCGAAAACCTCCTACGAGCAGTACTTC. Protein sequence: CASRLGPKTSYEQYF.

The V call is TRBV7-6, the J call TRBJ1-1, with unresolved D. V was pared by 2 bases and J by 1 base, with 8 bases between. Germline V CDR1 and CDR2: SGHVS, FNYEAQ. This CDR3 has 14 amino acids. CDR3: CASSLFTENTEAFF. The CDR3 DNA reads TGTGCCAGCAGCTTATTTACGGAGAACACTGAAGCTTTCTTT. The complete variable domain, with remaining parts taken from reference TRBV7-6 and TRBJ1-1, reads GAGVSQSPRYKVTKRGQDVALRCDPISGHVSLYWYRQALGQGPEFLTYFNYEAQQDKSGLPNDRFSAERPEGSISTLTIQRTEQRDSAMYRCASSLFTENTEAFFGQGTRLTVV.

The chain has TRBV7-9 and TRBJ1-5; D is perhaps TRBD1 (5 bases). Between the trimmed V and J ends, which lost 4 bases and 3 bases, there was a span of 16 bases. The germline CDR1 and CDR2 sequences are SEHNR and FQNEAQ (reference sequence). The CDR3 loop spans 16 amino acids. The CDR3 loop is CASSSGLQGINQPQHF. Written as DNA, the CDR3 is TGTGCCAGCAGCTCCGGATTGCAGGGCATCAATCAGCCCCAGCATTTT.

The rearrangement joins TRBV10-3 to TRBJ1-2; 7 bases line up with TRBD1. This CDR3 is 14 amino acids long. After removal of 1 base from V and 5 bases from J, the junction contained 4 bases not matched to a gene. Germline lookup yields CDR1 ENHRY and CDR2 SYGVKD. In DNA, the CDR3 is TGTGCCATCAGTGAGTTGGAGGGGGCGTATGGCTACACCTTC. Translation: CAISELEGAYGYTF.

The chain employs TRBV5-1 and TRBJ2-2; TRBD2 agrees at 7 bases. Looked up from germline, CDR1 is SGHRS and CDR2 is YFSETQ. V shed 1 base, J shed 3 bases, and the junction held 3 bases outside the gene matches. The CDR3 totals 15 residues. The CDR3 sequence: CASSLRGGDTGELFF. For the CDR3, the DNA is TGCGCCAGCAGCTTGAGGGGAGGGGACACCGGGGAGCTGTTTTTT. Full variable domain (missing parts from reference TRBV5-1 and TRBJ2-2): KAGVTQTPRYLIKTRGQQVTLSCSPISGHRSVSWYQQTPGQGLQFLFEYFSETQRNKGNFPGRFSGRQFSNSRSEMNVSTLELGDSALYLCASSLRGGDTGELFFGEGSRLTVL.

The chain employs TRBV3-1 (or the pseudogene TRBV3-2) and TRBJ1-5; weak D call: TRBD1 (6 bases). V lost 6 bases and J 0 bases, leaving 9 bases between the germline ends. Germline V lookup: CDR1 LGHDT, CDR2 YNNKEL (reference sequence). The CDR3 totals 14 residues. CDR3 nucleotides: TGTGCCAGCAGTGGACAGAATAGCAATCAGCCCCAGCATTTT. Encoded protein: CASSGQNSNQPQHF.

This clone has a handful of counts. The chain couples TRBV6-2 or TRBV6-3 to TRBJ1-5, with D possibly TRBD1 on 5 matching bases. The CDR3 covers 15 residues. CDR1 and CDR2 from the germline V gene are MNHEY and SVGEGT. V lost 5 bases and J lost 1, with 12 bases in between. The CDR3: CASSPVGASNQPQHF. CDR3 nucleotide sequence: TGTGCCAGCAGTCCAGTCGGGGCAAGCAATCAGCCCCAGCATTTT.

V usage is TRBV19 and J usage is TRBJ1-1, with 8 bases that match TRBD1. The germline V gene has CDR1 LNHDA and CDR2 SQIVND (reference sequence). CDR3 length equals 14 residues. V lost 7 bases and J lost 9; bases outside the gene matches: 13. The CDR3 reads CASKADREKGKAFF. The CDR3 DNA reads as TGTGCCAGTAAAGCGGACAGGGAGAAAGGGAAAGCTTTCTTT. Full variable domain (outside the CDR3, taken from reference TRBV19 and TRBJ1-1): DGGITQSPKYLFRKEGQNVTLSCEQNLNHDAMYWYRQDPGQGLRLIYYSQIVNDFQKGDIAEGYSVSREKKESFPLTVTSAQKNPTAFYLCASKADREKGKAFFGQGTRLTVV.

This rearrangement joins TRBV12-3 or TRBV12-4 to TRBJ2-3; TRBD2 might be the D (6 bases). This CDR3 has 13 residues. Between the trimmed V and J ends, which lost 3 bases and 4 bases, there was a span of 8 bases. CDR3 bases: TGTGCCAGCAGTTTGAGGAGGGCAGATACGCAGTATTTT. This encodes CASSLRRADTQYF.

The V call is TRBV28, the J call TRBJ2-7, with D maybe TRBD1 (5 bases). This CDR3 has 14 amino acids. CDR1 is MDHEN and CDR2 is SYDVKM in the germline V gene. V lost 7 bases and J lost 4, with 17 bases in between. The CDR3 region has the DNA TGTGCCAGCAATCGGCAGGGTGTAAGGTACGAGCAGTACTTC. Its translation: CASNRQGVRYEQYF.

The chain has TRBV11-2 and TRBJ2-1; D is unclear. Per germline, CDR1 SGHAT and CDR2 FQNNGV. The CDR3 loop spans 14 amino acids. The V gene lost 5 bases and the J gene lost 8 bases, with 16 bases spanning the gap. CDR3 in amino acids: CASSQTPYRDEQFF. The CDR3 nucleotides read TGTGCCAGCAGCCAAACCCCCTATAGAGATGAGCAGTTCTTC.

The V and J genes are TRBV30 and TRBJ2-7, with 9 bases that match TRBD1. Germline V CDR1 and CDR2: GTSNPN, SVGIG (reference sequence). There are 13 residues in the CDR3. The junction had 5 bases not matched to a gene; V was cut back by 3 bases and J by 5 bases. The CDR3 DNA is TGTGCCTGGAGGGGACAGGGTTCTCACGAGCAGTACTTC. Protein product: CAWRGQGSHEQYF.

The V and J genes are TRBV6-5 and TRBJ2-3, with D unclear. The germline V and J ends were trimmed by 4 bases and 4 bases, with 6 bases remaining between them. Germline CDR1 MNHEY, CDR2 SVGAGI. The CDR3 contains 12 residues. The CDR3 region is CASSSLSDTQYF. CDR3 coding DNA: TGTGCCAGCAGTTCTCTATCAGATACGCAGTATTTT.

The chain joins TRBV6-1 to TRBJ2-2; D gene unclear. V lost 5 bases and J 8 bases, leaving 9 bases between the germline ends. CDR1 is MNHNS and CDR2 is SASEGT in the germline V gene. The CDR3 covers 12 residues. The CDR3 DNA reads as TGTGCCAGCAGTCCTTTTTCGGGGGAGCTGTTTTTT. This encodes CASSPFSGELFF.

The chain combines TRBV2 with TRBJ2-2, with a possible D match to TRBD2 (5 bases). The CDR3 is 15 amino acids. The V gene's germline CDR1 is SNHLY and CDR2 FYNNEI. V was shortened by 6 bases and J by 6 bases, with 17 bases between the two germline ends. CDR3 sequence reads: CASRATRTQSGELFF. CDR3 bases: TGTGCCAGCAGAGCCACCCGGACTCAGTCCGGGGAGCTGTTTTTT.

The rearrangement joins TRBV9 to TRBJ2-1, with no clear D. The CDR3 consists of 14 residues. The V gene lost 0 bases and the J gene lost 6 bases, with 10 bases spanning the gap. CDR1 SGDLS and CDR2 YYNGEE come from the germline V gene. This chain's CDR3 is CASSVVTSSNEQFF. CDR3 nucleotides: TGTGCCAGCAGCGTAGTAACAAGTAGCAATGAGCAGTTCTTC.

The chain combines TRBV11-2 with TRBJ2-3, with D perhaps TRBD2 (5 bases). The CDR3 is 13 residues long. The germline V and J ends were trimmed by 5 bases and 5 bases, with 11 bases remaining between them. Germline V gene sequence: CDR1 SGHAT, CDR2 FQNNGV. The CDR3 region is CASSPRRGDTQYF. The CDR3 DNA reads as TGTGCCAGCAGCCCCCGCCGGGGAGATACGCAGTATTTT.

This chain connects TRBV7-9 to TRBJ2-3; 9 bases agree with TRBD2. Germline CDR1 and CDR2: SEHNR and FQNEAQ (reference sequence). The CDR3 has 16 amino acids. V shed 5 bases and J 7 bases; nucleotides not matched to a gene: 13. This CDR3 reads CASSPLSGRGSNTQYF. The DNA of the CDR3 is TGTGCCAGCAGCCCGCTTAGCGGGAGAGGTTCAAATACGCAGTATTTT.

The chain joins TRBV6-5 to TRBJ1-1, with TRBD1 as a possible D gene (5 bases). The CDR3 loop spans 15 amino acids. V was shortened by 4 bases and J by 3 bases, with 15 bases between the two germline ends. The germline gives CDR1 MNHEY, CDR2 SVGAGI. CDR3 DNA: TGTGCCAGCAGTTCTGGGGCTGGGGGGGACACTGAAGCTTTCTTT. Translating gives CASSSGAGGDTEAFF.

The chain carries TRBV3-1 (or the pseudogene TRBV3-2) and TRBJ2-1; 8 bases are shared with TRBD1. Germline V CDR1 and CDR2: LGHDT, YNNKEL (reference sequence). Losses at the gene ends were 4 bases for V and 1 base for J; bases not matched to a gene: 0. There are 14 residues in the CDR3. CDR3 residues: CASSRTGSYNEQFF. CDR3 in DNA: TGTGCCAGCAGCCGGACAGGGTCCTACAATGAGCAGTTCTTC.

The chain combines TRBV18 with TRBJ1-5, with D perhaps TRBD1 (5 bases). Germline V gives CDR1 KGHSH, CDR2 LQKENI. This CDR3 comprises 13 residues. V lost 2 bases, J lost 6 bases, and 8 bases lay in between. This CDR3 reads CASSPRGGQPQHF. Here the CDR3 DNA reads TGTGCCAGCTCACCAAGGGGAGGTCAGCCCCAGCATTTT.

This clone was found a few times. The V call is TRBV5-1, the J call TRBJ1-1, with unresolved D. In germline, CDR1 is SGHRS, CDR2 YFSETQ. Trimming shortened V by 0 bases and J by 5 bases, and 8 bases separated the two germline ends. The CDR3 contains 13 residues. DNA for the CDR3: TGCGCCAGCAGCTTGGCCACAAGAACTGAAGCTTTCTTT. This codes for CASSLATRTEAFF.

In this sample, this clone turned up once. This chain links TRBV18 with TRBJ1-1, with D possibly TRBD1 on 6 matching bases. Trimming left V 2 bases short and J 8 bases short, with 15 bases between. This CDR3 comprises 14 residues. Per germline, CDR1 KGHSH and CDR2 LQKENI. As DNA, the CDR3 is TGTGCCAGCTCACCATTCACTTCAGGGGAGGAAGCTTTCTTT. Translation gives CASSPFTSGEEAFF.

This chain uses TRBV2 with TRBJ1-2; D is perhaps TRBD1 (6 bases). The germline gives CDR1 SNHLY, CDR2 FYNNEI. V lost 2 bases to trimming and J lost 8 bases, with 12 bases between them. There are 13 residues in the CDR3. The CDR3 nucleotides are TGTGCCAGCAGTGAACAGGGGATAAGCGGCTACACCTTC. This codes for CASSEQGISGYTF.

The CDR3 DNA is TGTGCCAGCAGCTTATCCGGACAGGGCGATGGCTACACCTTC. Amino acid sequence: CASSLSGQGDGYTF. The chain carries TRBV7-6 and TRBJ1-2, with 8 positions matching TRBD1. CDR1 and CDR2 (germline): SGHVS, FNYEAQ. Trimming removed 2 bases from V and 6 bases from J; junction bases left unmatched: 5. This CDR3 comprises 14 residues.

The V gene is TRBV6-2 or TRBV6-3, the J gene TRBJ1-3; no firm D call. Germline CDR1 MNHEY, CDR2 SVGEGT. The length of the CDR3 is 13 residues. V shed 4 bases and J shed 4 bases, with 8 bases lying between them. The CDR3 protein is CASSSGPGNTIYF. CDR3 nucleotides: TGTGCCAGCAGTTCTGGACCGGGAAACACCATATATTTT.